This TCR beta chain comes out of a study of beta chain features in type 1 diabetes. Findings and caveats of the study: Whether TCRB rearrangement is influenced by HLA type was left unresolved in this analysis. The study found moderately but significantly shorter TCRB CDR3s in all four CD4+ subsets of Type 1 diabetes patients.

TCRB transcripts that were expressed got sequenced, as all of the isolated RNA had been reverse transcribed. Each sample of naive, central memory or regulatory T cells had, on average, about 3.57 million reads. The assay was immunoSEQ multiplex PCR, and TCRdb's table has in-frame clones only and misses some. The data hold about 160,000 clones, with roughly 9% observed a single time. Cells sorted by CD45RO/CCR7/CD25/CD127/CD95/CD27 comprised CD4+ naive, central memory, regulatory and stem cell-like memory cells. The table lists this clone with a few counts. What it binds is not known. The germline V and J ends were trimmed by 2 bases and 4 bases, with 8 bases remaining between them. The CDR3 loop spans 13 amino acids. The germline V gene encodes CDR1 SNHLY and CDR2 FYNNEI.

The J gene is TRBJ2-5, the V gene TRBV2; D remains unclear. The sequencing input was central memory CD4+ T cells from blood. This clonotype originated in a woman in her twenties or thirties with type 1 diabetes. The CDR3 nucleotides are TGTGCCAGCAGTGAAATCAGAGGAGAGACCCAGTACTTC. This translates into CASSEIRGETQYF.